This T cell receptor (beta chain) stems from a study of blood T cell repertoires in COVID-19. Study-wide background: PBMCs, B-cell-depleted T cells, or T cells provided the cDNA or gDNA that made up the material.

The germline gives CDR1 MNHEY, CDR2 SVGAGI. CDR3 length: 15 amino acids. V shed 2 bases, J shed 8 bases, and the junction held 6 bases outside the gene matches. Profiling relied on immunoSEQ multiplex PCR, and the TCRdb table lists in-frame clones only, not all of them. The sample has some 360,000 clones, about 90% seen once. Input material: peripheral blood. The clonotype was recovered from a woman aged 55-70 years with COVID-19, enrolled during active disease. The gene calls are TRBV6-5 and TRBJ1-6, with 7 positions matching TRBD1. The CDR3 protein is CASSYRAQGDSPLHF. The CDR3 nucleotides are TGTGCCAGCAGTTACCGGGCCCAGGGGGATTCACCCCTCCACTTT.